This is a list of T cell receptor beta chains from one sample in a study of blood T cell repertoires in COVID-19. Libraries were prepared by immunoSEQ multiplex PCR; TCRdb keeps only in-frame clonotypes and omits some of them. This table has under 200,000 clones, about four fifths appearing once. Sequenced material: peripheral blood. The receptor set was obtained from a man in his late teens or twenties with active or convalescent COVID-19. Each CDR3 is given with its conserved first and last residue. Fields, in order: clone size, D gene, V gene, J gene, CDR3 length, CDR3 protein, CDR3 DNA. The D gene is left open where the match is weak. Clone size is not always given. Where it is, it says once, few, many or a class for expanded clones.

.	TRBD2	TRBV3-1/TRBV3-2	TRBJ2-7	19	CASSPLPGLAGGLKREQYF	TGTGCCAGCAGCCCCCTTCCGGGACTAGCGGGAGGCTTAAAGCGCGAGCAGTACTTC
.	TRBD1	TRBV18	TRBJ1-3	16	CASSKDRDSSGNTIYF	TGTGCCAGCTCAAAAGACAGGGATAGCTCTGGAAACACCATATATTTT
.	.	TRBV2	TRBJ2-1	14	CASLPGHRYSEQFF	TGTGCCAGCCTGCCGGGACATCGGTATAGTGAGCAGTTCTTC
.	.	TRBV2	TRBJ2-7	11	CASTFSYEQYF	TGTGCCAGCACTTTTTCTTACGAGCAGTACTTC
.	TRBD1	TRBV4-2	TRBJ1-6	16	CASSQDAKGQGSPLHF	TGTGCCAGCAGCCAAGATGCCAAGGGACAGGGTTCACCCCTCCACTTT
.	.	TRBV6-2/TRBV6-3	TRBJ1-5	15	CASSSASLGNQPQHF	TGTGCCAGCAGTTCAGCGAGCCTCGGAAATCAGCCCCAGCATTTT
.	.	TRBV9	TRBJ1-5	13	CASSLTGNQPQHF	TGTGCCAGCAGCTTGACAGGCAATCAGCCCCAGCATTTT
.	.	TRBV6-4	TRBJ2-3	13	CASSDQMEGTQYF	TGTGCCAGCAGTGACCAGATGGAGGGTACGCAGTATTTT
.	.	TRBV28	TRBJ1-6	14	CASSFGTMGSPLHF	TGTGCCAGCAGTTTTGGGACAATGGGTTCACCCCTCCACTTT
.	.	TRBV28	TRBJ1-2	13	CASSGARPNGYTF	TGTGCCAGCAGTGGCGCCAGGCCCAATGGCTACACCTTC
.	.	TRBV7-3	TRBJ2-1	14	CASSLGGVVNEQFF	TGTGCCAGCAGCCTCGGCGGGGTTGTGAATGAGCAGTTCTTC
.	.	TRBV6-2/TRBV6-3	TRBJ2-7	11	CASSFGYEQYF	TGTGCCAGCAGCTTCGGCTACGAGCAGTACTTC
once	.	TRBV18	TRBJ1-5	15	CASSPGEGGNQPQHF	TGTGCCAGCTCACCAGGGGAGGGAGGGAATCAGCCCCAGCATTTT
.	.	TRBV5-5	TRBJ1-1	15	CASSLTLGGNTEAFF	TGTGCCAGCAGCCTGACCTTGGGGGGGAACACTGAAGCTTTCTTT
.	TRBD2	TRBV6-5	TRBJ2-7	12	CASSYRGDEQYF	TGTGCCAGCAGTTACCGGGGGGACGAGCAGTACTTC
.	TRBD1	TRBV5-1	TRBJ2-5	13	CASSLDRGGTQYF	TGCGCCAGCAGCTTGGACAGGGGTGGGACCCAGTACTTC
.	TRBD1	TRBV5-1	TRBJ1-1	15	CASSLRTGGESEAFF	TGCGCCAGCAGCTTGAGGACAGGGGGCGAGTCTGAAGCTTTCTTT
.	TRBD1	TRBV5-1	TRBJ1-1	17	CASSSDRAGSMNTEAFF	TGCGCCAGCAGTTCGGACAGGGCGGGTTCCATGAACACTGAAGCTTTCTTT
.	.	TRBV6-2/TRBV6-3	TRBJ2-1	17	CASSYALMGRASNEQFF	TGTGCCAGCAGTTACGCCCTGATGGGGAGAGCGAGCAATGAGCAGTTCTTC
.	.	TRBV3-1/TRBV3-2	TRBJ2-7	12	CASSQVNYEQYF	TGTGCCAGCAGCCAAGTCAACTACGAGCAGTACTTC